This is a list of T cell receptor beta chains from one sample in a study of patients and donors after allogeneic stem cell transplantation. TCRdb used MiXCR to reprocess the RT-PCR reads, holding one entry per CDR3 protein. The sample records some 960,000 distinct CDR3 sequences, about a sixth being singletons. The specimen was blood, either unsorted or a sorted T cell fraction (not recorded which). The source of these receptors is a human donor who was either an allogeneic HSCT recipient or a stem cell or donor lymphocyte infusion donor (not recorded which). It is not recorded whose cells these are; they may come from a transplant donor. The CDR3 runs from the conserved cysteine through the conserved F or W. D genes are given only for firm matches. Expanded clones are given a class, and other clones once, few, many or no size at all.

clone size,J gene,V gene,D gene,CDR3 DNA,CDR3 protein
few,TRBJ2-6,TRBV6-5,.,TGTGCCAGCAGTTACCGCATATCTGGGGCCAACGTCCTGACTTTC,CASSYRISGANVLTF
few,TRBJ1-1,TRBV6-5,TRBD1,TGTGCCAGCAGTTACTTTAACAGGGGCGGTGAAGCTTTCTTT,CASSYFNRGGEAFF
.,TRBJ2-7,TRBV2,TRBD1,TGTGCCAGCAGTGAAGGGACAGGGAGCTCCTACGAGCAGTACTTC,CASSEGTGSSYEQYF
few,TRBJ2-3,TRBV6-2/TRBV6-3,.,TGTGCCAGCAGTTACTCGATGGGCGGGACTAGCACAGATACGCAGTATTTT,CASSYSMGGTSTDTQYF
few,TRBJ1-1,TRBV4-3,.,TGCGCCAGCAGCCAAGATTTGGGCGGAGGAGGAATGAACACTGAAGCTTTCTTT,CASSQDLGGGGMNTEAFF
.,TRBJ2-7,TRBV20-1,TRBD2,TGCAGTGCTACAGCGGGGGGTCGGTCAGCTTACTACGAGCAGTACTTC,CSATAGGRSAYYEQYF
.,TRBJ2-7,TRBV4-1,TRBD2,TGCGCCAGCAGCCAAGATCCAGCGGGGGGTGTTTACGAGCAGTACTTC,CASSQDPAGGVYEQYF
.,TRBJ1-5,TRBV5-1,TRBD1,TGCGCCAGCAGCATTGCCCCCTCGGACAGGGGAAGCCAGCCCCAGCATTTT,CASSIAPSDRGSQPQHF
.,TRBJ1-2,TRBV4-1,.,TGCGCCAGCAGCCGTATTGGGCTCTATGGCTACACCTTC,CASSRIGLYGYTF
once,TRBJ1-4,TRBV7-9,.,TGTGCCAGCAGCTTATCACAGGAAAAACTGTTTTTT,CASSLSQEKLFF
.,TRBJ1-2,TRBV4-1,.,TGCGCCAGCAGCCTGGACTCCAGGGATGAAGGCTACACCTTC,CASSLDSRDEGYTF
.,TRBJ1-3,TRBV19,.,TGTGCCAGTAGTATCCCCGGGTCCGCCGGAAACACCATATATTTT,CASSIPGSAGNTIYF
few,TRBJ2-7,TRBV7-9,.,TGTGCCAGCAGCTCATCATCGATCACAGGAACCTACGAGCAGTACTTC,CASSSSSITGTYEQYF
.,TRBJ2-7,TRBV7-7,.,TGTGCCAGCAGCGAGAGGGCCCATCGAGAGCAGTACTTC,CASSERAHREQYF
.,TRBJ2-3,TRBV10-3,TRBD2,TGTGCCATCAGTGAGTCTAGCGGGGGGGTCGTATTGGCAGATACGCAGTATTTT,CAISESSGGVVLADTQYF
.,TRBJ2-7,TRBV29-1,.,TGCAGCGTTGCTCTCATCTCCTACGAGCAGTACTTC,CSVALISYEQYF
.,TRBJ2-3,TRBV4-1,TRBD1,TGCGCCAGCAGCCAAGATACTTGGGACAGGTACACAGATACGCAGTATTTT,CASSQDTWDRYTDTQYF
.,TRBJ1-1,TRBV30,.,TGTGCCTGGAGGCACCTTGACAGGATGAACACTGAAGCTTTCTTT,CAWRHLDRMNTEAFF
few,TRBJ1-5,TRBV5-1,.,TGCGCCAGCAGCTTGGGCCCGGTCGCTCAGCCCCAGCATTTT,CASSLGPVAQPQHF
.,TRBJ1-5,TRBV20-1,.,TGCAGTGCTAGCAAGCTCGGGCAGCCCCAGCATTTT,CSASKLGQPQHF
.,TRBJ2-5,TRBV5-1,.,TGCGCCAGCAGTTGGCAGCAAGAGACCCAGTACTTC,CASSWQQETQYF
.,TRBJ2-7,TRBV4-3,TRBD2,TGCGCCAGCAGCCCGAGACTAGCGAACTCCTACGAGCAGTACTTC,CASSPRLANSYEQYF
.,TRBJ2-1,TRBV5-1,.,TGCGCCAGCAGCTTGGGCTCAGGACTGTCAAACAATGAGCAGTTCTTC,CASSLGSGLSNNEQFF
few,TRBJ1-4,TRBV3-1,.,TGTGCCAGCAGCCAAGGGCGAGGACGACCGGGTGATGAAAAACTGTTTTTT,CASSQGRGRPGDEKLFF
.,TRBJ1-1,TRBV5-1,.,TGCGCCAGCAGCTTGACGGCCAGGGGTGGTACTGAAGCTTTCTTT,CASSLTARGGTEAFF
few,TRBJ1-5,TRBV7-9,.,TGTGCCAGCAGCTTGGACCGTTCCAGCAATCAGCCCCAGCATTTT,CASSLDRSSNQPQHF
few,TRBJ1-2,TRBV4-1,.,TGCGCCAGCAGCCACACGACAGACTATGGCTACACCTTC,CASSHTTDYGYTF
few,TRBJ2-1,TRBV24-1,.,TGTGCCACCACGGGGACATACAGGGATGAGCAGTTCTTC,CATTGTYRDEQFF
few,TRBJ1-1,TRBV7-9,.,TGTGCCAGCAGCTTCCCACGTCCGTCGGGGAACACTGAAGCTTTCTTT,CASSFPRPSGNTEAFF
.,TRBJ2-3,TRBV2,TRBD1,TGTGCCAGACGAAAGGGGGCAAGCCCCCCAGATACGCAGTATTTT,CARRKGASPPDTQYF
few,TRBJ1-2,TRBV27,TRBD1,TGTGCCAGCAGTCCAGGGACAGGGGGCGGCTCCTATGGCTACACCTTC,CASSPGTGGGSYGYTF
.,TRBJ2-1,TRBV5-4,.,TGTGCCAGCAGCTTGGGGGGGGCGGGGAGGCAGTTCTTC,CASSLGGAGRQFF
.,TRBJ2-4,TRBV6-5,.,TGTGCCAGCAGTTACTCGACCGCGCTAGGCAAAAACATTCAGTACTTC,CASSYSTALGKNIQYF
.,TRBJ1-1,TRBV21-1,.,TGTGCCAGCAGCAAAGATCAAGAACCGGGACGGAGTGTCATGAACACTGAAGCTTTCTTT,CASSKDQEPGRSVMNTEAFF
.,TRBJ2-1,TRBV7-2,TRBD2,TGTGCCAGCAGCTTAGCGGGGCGGGGGGGCCCCTACAATGAGCAGTTCTTC,CASSLAGRGGPYNEQFF
few,TRBJ1-1,TRBV11-1,.,TGTGCCAGCAGCCAAGTGGGGCCTAGCTCTGAAGCTTTCTTT,CASSQVGPSSEAFF
few,TRBJ2-5,TRBV5-6,.,TGTGCCAGCAGCTTGCGGGGCGGGATGAAGACCCAGTACTTC,CASSLRGGMKTQYF
few,TRBJ1-2,TRBV20-1,TRBD1,TGCAGTGCCCTACGCCAGGGGGGTGGCTACACCTTC,CSALRQGGGYTF
.,TRBJ1-2,TRBV27,.,TGTGCCAGCAGCCCTCGGGCAGGCATTAACTATGGCTACACCTTC,CASSPRAGINYGYTF
many,TRBJ1-5,TRBV12-3/TRBV12-4,TRBD1,TGTGCCAGCAGTTCCAGGGGGTATAGCAATCAGCCCCAGCATTTT,CASSSRGYSNQPQHF